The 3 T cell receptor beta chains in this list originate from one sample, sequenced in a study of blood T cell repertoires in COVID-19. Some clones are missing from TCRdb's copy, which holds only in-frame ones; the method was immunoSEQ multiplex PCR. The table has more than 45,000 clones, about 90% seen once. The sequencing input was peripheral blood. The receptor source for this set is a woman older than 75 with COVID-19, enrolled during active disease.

The CDR3 bases are TGTGCCAGCGAACTAGCGGGGGGCAATGAGCAGTTCTTC. Translating it yields CASELAGGNEQFF. This sequence joins TRBV12-3 or TRBV12-4 and TRBJ2-1; the match to TRBD2 covers 12 bases. CDR3 length equals 13 residues. The V segment lost 8 bases and the J segment 6 bases; nucleotides outside the gene matches: 2.

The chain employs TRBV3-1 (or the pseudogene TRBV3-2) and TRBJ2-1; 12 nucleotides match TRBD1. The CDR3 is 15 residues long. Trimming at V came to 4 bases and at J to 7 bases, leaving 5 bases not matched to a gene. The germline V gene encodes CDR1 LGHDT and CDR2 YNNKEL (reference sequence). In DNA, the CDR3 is TGTGCCAGCAGCCTCGGGACAGGGGGCACGAATGAGCAGTTCTTC. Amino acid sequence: CASSLGTGGTNEQFF.

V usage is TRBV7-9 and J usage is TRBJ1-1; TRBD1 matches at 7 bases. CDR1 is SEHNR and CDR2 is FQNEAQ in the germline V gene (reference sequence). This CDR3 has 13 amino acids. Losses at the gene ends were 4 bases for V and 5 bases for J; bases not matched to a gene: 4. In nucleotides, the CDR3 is TGTGCCAGCAGCTCCAGGGGGGTAACTGAAGCTTTCTTT. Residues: CASSSRGVTEAFF. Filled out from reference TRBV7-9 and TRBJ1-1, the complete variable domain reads DTGVSQNPRHKITKRGQNVTFRCDPISEHNRLYWYRQTLGQGPEFLTYFQNEAQLEKSRLLSDRFSAERPKGSFSTLEIQRTEQGDSAMYLCASSSRGVTEAFFGQGTRLTVV.